Listed below are T cell receptor beta chains from one sample, sequenced in a study of beta chain features in type 1 diabetes. TCRdb keeps only in-frame clones here, not all; method: immunoSEQ multiplex PCR. The repertoire consists of roughly 300,000 clones, with about 14% occurring once and the leading ten covering more than 6.5%. What was sequenced was central memory CD4+ T cells from blood. The receptors derive from a man aged 30-40 years in good health. The CDR3 runs from the conserved cysteine through the conserved F or W. The D gene is left open where the match is weak. A clone size is listed for some rows: how often the clone was seen (once, few, many), or a class if it is expanded.

v_gene: TRBV11-3; abundance: NA; j_gene: TRBJ1-1; d_gene: NA; CDR3aa: CASSLKRNTEAFF; CDR3nt: TGTGCCAGCAGCTTAAAGCGGAACACTGAAGCTTTCTTT
v_gene: TRBV5-6; abundance: NA; j_gene: TRBJ2-5; d_gene: NA; CDR3aa: CASSLGRLAGETQYF; CDR3nt: TGTGCCAGCAGCTTGGGTCGCCTAGCTGGGGAGACCCAGTACTTC
v_gene: TRBV5-5; abundance: NA; j_gene: TRBJ2-3; d_gene: TRBD2; CDR3aa: CASSFSGIGTDTQYF; CDR3nt: TGTGCCAGCAGCTTTAGCGGGATAGGCACAGATACGCAGTATTTT
v_gene: TRBV19; abundance: many; j_gene: TRBJ2-1; d_gene: TRBD2; CDR3aa: CASSIVGTSGRNEQFF; CDR3nt: TGTGCCAGTAGTATAGTCGGGACTAGCGGGAGAAATGAGCAGTTCTTC
v_gene: TRBV10-3; abundance: many; j_gene: TRBJ2-7; d_gene: NA; CDR3aa: CAIYDTNRYEQYF; CDR3nt: TGTGCCATCTATGACACAAACAGATACGAGCAGTACTTC
v_gene: TRBV27; abundance: NA; j_gene: TRBJ1-2; d_gene: NA; CDR3aa: CASSPDRNRNGYTF; CDR3nt: TGTGCCAGCAGTCCGGACAGAAATCGGAATGGCTACACCTTC
v_gene: TRBV7-8; abundance: NA; j_gene: TRBJ1-1; d_gene: NA; CDR3aa: CASSLSTEAFF; CDR3nt: TGTGCCAGCAGCTTATCAACTGAAGCTTTCTTT
v_gene: TRBV7-2; abundance: few; j_gene: TRBJ1-2; d_gene: NA; CDR3aa: CASSLGSRGYTF; CDR3nt: TGTGCCAGCAGCTTAGGTTCTCGGGGCTACACCTTC
v_gene: TRBV11-2; abundance: NA; j_gene: TRBJ2-5; d_gene: NA; CDR3aa: CASSLESSETQYF; CDR3nt: TGTGCCAGCAGCTTAGAGTCCAGTGAGACCCAGTACTTC
v_gene: TRBV11-2; abundance: few; j_gene: TRBJ1-1; d_gene: NA; CDR3aa: CASSSSGGRLTEAFF; CDR3nt: TGTGCCAGCAGCTCCTCCGGGGGAAGGCTTACTGAAGCTTTCTTT
v_gene: TRBV5-6; abundance: many; j_gene: TRBJ1-1; d_gene: TRBD1; CDR3aa: CASSPQGVGTEAFF; CDR3nt: TGTGCCAGCAGCCCACAGGGGGTCGGCACTGAAGCTTTCTTT
v_gene: TRBV10-3; abundance: many; j_gene: TRBJ1-2; d_gene: NA; CDR3aa: CAISERRANYGYTF; CDR3nt: TGTGCCATCAGTGAAAGGCGGGCGAACTATGGCTACACCTTC
v_gene: TRBV7-9; abundance: NA; j_gene: TRBJ2-4; d_gene: NA; CDR3aa: CASSLALSGIQYF; CDR3nt: TGTGCCAGCAGCTTAGCTTTATCGGGCATTCAGTACTTC
v_gene: TRBV10-3; abundance: NA; j_gene: TRBJ1-1; d_gene: TRBD1; CDR3aa: CAITGQKNTEAFF; CDR3nt: TGTGCCATCACGGGACAGAAAAACACTGAAGCTTTCTTT